The TCR beta chain under discussion was sequenced for a study of T cell responses to AZD1222 COVID-19 vaccine. Study conclusions and caveats: The donor cohort was predominantly white British with a female majority, and clonal diversity may have been underestimated.

Only in-frame clones appear in the TCRdb table, and some are missing; sequencing was by immunoSEQ multiplex PCR. In the table there are 130,000 to 150,000 clones, roughly nine tenths of which are singletons. About this clone itself: The target antigen is unknown.

V shed 6 bases and J shed 0 bases, with 27 bases lying between them. Germline CDR1 reads MDHEN; CDR2 reads SYDVKM. The CDR3 has 20 amino acids. The chain is built from TRBV28 and TRBJ1-3; weak D call: TRBD1 (5 bases). Material: peripheral blood, obtained 28 days after the second AZD1222 dose. The sequence came from an adult who received the AZD1222 COVID-19 vaccine. CDR3 sequence reads: CASRAAFSGGALTSGNTIYF. DNA of the CDR3: TGTGCCAGCAGAGCCGCATTTTCCGGGGGTGCACTAACCTCTGGAAACACCATATATTTT.